This T cell receptor beta chain stems from a study of T-cell reconstitution after alpha-beta-depleted transplantation in children (TCRdb year 2016). With regard to the full study: The study quantitatively tracked T-cell immune reconstitution after TCRalphabeta/CD19-depleted allogeneic hematopoietic cell transplantation in children using TCR repertoire profiling.

Comment on this clonotype: It has no known antigen specificity. Qualities for individual bases were not recorded, and no much larger clone is one base off.

The junction shows trimming of 8 bases on V and 4 bases on J, plus 17 bases between the germline ends. The cysteine opens and the phenylalanine closes a CDR3 of 14 amino acids. Only the CDR3 portion is preserved as DNA: 42 bases, with reading frame beginning at the first base. CDR1 SGHTA and CDR2 FQGNSA are derived from the germline V gene. Library generation was performed with PCR. TCRdb shows the sequencer as Illumina HiSeq 2500. TCR libraries were prepared with molecular barcoding, using unique molecular identifiers to normalize TCRbeta repertoire quantification. In-frame beta chains were kept once TCRdb had trimmed the public reads at Q25 with fastp and called clones with MiXCR. Records with the same CDR3 protein are collapsed into one entry carrying the most frequent genes and DNA. For this sample the table gives 350,000 to 400,000 distinct CDR3 sequences, of which 10% to 15% were detected only once. The ten largest clones add up to around 4.5% of the sample.

This TCR derives from a human donor who donated a stem cell graft to a child with Fanconi anemia. Here the sequenced sample was PBMCs, taken from the stem cell graft. The rearrangement combines TRBV7-2 with TRBJ2-5, with the D gene tentatively TRBD1 or TRBD2, based on 6 matching bases in each. CDR3 loop: CASGPEGGRETQYF. The nucleotides read TGTGCCAGCGGCCCGGAAGGGGGGAGAGAGACCCAGTACTTC. The CDR3, completed at both ends by the reference TRBV7-2 and TRBJ2-5 genes, gives the full variable domain GAGVSQSPSNKVTEKGKDVELRCDPISGHTALYWYRQSLGQGLEFLIYFQGNSAPDKSGLPSDRFSAERTGGSVSTLTIQRTQQEDSAVYLCASGPEGGRETQYFGPGTRLLVL.